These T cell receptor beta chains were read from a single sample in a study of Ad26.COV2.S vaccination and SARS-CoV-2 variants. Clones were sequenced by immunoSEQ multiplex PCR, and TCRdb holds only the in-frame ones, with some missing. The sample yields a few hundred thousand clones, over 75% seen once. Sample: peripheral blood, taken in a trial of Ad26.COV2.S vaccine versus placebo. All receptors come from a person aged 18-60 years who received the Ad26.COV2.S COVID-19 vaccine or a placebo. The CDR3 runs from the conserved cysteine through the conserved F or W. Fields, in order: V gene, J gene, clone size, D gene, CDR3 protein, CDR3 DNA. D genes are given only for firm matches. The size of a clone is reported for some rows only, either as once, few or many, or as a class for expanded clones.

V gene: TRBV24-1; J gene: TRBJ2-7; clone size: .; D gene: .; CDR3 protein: CATQGHHLISYEQYF; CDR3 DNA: TGTGCCACCCAAGGACACCACCTCATCTCATACGAGCAGTACTTC
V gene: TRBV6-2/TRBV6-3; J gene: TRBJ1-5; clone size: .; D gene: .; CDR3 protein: CASSYHDGPNQPQHF; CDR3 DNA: TGTGCCAGCAGTTACCACGACGGACCAAATCAGCCCCAGCATTTT
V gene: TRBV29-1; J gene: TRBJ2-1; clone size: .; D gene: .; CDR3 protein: CSVGPERPDEQFF; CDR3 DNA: TGCAGCGTTGGCCCTGAACGACCCGATGAGCAGTTCTTC
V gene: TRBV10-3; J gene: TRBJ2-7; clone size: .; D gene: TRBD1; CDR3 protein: CAISDPREGTGRYEQYF; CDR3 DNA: TGTGCCATCAGTGACCCCCGGGAAGGGACAGGGAGGTACGAGCAGTACTTC
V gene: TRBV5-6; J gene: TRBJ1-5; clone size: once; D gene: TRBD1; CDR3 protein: CASSPGQSNNQPQHF; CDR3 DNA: TGTGCCAGCAGCCCGGGACAGTCCAACAATCAGCCCCAGCATTTT
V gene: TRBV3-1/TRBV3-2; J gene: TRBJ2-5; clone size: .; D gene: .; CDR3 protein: CASSQPDYQETQYF; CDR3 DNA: TGTGCCAGCAGCCAACCCGACTACCAAGAGACCCAGTACTTC
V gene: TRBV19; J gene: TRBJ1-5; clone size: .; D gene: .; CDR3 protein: CATSVDTNQPQHF; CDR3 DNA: TGTGCCACCTCGGTTGATACTAATCAGCCCCAGCATTTT
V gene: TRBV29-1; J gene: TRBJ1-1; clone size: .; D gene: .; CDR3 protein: CSVESRVDRDTEAFF; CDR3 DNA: TGCAGCGTTGAATCGAGGGTAGATAGGGACACTGAAGCTTTCTTT
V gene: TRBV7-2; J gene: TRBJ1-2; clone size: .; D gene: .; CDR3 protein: CASSLGATLSYGYTF; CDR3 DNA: TGTGCCAGCAGCTTAGGCGCGACACTGTCGTATGGCTACACCTTC
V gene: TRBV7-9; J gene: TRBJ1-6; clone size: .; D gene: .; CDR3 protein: CASSLAQGYNSPLHF; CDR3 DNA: TGTGCCAGCAGCTTAGCGCAGGGATATAATTCACCCCTCCACTTT
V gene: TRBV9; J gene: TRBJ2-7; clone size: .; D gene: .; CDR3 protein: CASSADTLGGQYF; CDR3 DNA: TGTGCCAGCAGCGCGGACACCCTAGGAGGGCAGTACTTC
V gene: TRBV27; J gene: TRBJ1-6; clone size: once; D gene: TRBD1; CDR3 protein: CASRRGTESSYNSPLHF; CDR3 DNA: TGTGCCAGCAGGCGAGGGACAGAAAGCTCCTATAATTCACCCCTCCACTTT
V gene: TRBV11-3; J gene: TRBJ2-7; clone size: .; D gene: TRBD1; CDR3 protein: CASSLDGRQGYEQYF; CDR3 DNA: TGTGCCAGCAGCTTAGATGGGAGACAGGGATACGAGCAGTACTTC
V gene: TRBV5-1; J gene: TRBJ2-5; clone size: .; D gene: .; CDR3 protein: CASSLWTPQETQYF; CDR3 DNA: TGCGCCAGCAGCTTATGGACACCCCAAGAGACCCAGTACTTC
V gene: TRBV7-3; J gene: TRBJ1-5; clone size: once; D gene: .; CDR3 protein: CASSLTADQPQHF; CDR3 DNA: TGTGCCAGCAGCTTAACGGCAGATCAGCCCCAGCATTTT
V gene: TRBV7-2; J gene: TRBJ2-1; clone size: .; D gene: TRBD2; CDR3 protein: CASSSSGLAVLGQFF; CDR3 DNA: TGTGCCAGCAGCTCCTCGGGACTAGCGGTGTTGGGGCAGTTCTTC
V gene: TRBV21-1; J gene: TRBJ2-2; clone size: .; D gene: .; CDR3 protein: CASSKSGRDRGLWTGELFF; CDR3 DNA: TGTGCCAGCAGCAAATCTGGGCGGGACAGGGGGTTATGGACCGGGGAGCTGTTTTTT
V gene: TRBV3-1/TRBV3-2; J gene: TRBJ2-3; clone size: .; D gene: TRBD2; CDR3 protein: CASSQVRSGKTQYF; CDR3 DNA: TGTGCCAGCAGCCAAGTTCGGAGCGGGAAAACGCAGTATTTT
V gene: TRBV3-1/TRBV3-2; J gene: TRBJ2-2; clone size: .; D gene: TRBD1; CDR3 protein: CASSRQGVGELFF; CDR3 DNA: TGTGCCAGCAGCCGCCAGGGGGTCGGGGAGCTGTTTTTT
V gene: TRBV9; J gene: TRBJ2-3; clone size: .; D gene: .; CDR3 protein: CASSDPGRDTQYF; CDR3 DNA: TGTGCCAGCAGCGACCCAGGGCGAGATACGCAGTATTTT
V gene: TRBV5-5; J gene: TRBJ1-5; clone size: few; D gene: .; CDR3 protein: CASSKTGIGGNQPQHF; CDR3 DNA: TGTGCCAGCAGCAAAACAGGGATTGGTGGCAATCAGCCCCAGCATTTT
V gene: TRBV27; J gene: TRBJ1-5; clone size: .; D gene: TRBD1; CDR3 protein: CASRSLGQGADSGNQPQHF; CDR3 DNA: TGTGCCAGCAGGTCACTGGGACAGGGGGCCGATAGCGGCAATCAGCCCCAGCATTTT
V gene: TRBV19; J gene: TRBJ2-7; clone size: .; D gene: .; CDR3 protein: CASSIVHGYEQYF; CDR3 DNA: TGTGCCAGTAGTATCGTACACGGCTACGAGCAGTACTTC
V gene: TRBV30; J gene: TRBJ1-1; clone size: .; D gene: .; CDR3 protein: CAWASTSEAFF; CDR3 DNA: TGTGCCTGGGCCTCGACATCTGAAGCTTTCTTT
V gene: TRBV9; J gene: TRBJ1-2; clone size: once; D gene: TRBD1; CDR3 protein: CASSSQGQVHYGYTF; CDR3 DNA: TGTGCCAGCAGCTCCCAGGGACAGGTCCACTATGGCTACACCTTC
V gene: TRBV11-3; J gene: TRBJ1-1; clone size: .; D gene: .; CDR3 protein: CASSLDSESTEAFF; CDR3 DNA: TGTGCCAGCAGCCTCGACAGCGAGAGCACTGAAGCTTTCTTT
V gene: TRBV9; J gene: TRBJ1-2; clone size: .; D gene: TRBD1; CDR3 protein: CASSPPQGDLSPPNYGYTF; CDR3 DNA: TGTGCCAGCAGCCCCCCACAGGGGGACCTTTCCCCTCCTAACTATGGCTACACCTTC